Listed below are T cell receptor beta chains from one sample, sequenced in a study of cytomegalovirus exposure and HLA in healthy donors. Some clones are missing from TCRdb's copy, which holds only in-frame ones; the method was immunoSEQ multiplex PCR. The table has hundreds of thousands of clones, more than 75% seen once. The specimen was PBMCs. Receptors originate from a woman aged 18-35 years in good health and CMV-seropositive. CDR3s include the opening cysteine and the closing phenylalanine or tryptophan. Fields, in order: CDR3 protein, CDR3 DNA, D gene, J gene, V gene, clone size. A D gene is named only where the DNA matches it firmly. Clone size is not always given. Where it is, it says once, few, many or a class for expanded clones.

CDR3aa: CASFLGLAGDTQYF
CDR3nt: TGTGCCAGCTTCCTAGGACTAGCGGGAGATACGCAGTATTTT
d_gene: TRBD2
j_gene: TRBJ2-3
v_gene: TRBV2
abundance: -

CDR3aa: CASSVGAGAFPDTQYF
CDR3nt: TGTGCCAGCAGCGTAGGGGCGGGAGCGTTCCCAGATACGCAGTATTTT
d_gene: TRBD2
j_gene: TRBJ2-3
v_gene: TRBV9
abundance: -

CDR3aa: CASSAPWDRHRSASGNTIYF
CDR3nt: TGTGCCAGCAGCGCCCCGTGGGACAGGCACCGCTCGGCCTCTGGAAACACCATATATTTT
d_gene: TRBD1
j_gene: TRBJ1-3
v_gene: TRBV9
abundance: -

CDR3aa: CASSLGLLKETQYF
CDR3nt: TGTGCCAGCAGCTTGGGACTACTAAAAGAGACCCAGTACTTC
d_gene: TRBD2
j_gene: TRBJ2-5
v_gene: TRBV7-9
abundance: -

CDR3aa: CASSRPRSDRDNTEAFF
CDR3nt: TGTGCCAGCAGCCGTCCTCGATCAGACAGGGATAATACTGAAGCTTTCTTT
d_gene: TRBD1
j_gene: TRBJ1-1
v_gene: TRBV11-2
abundance: -

CDR3aa: CASSSDGRNQPQHF
CDR3nt: TGTGCCAGCAGCTCTGATGGCCGCAATCAGCCCCAGCATTTT
d_gene: -
j_gene: TRBJ1-5
v_gene: TRBV7-8
abundance: -

CDR3aa: CASSLPGGAGTEAFF
CDR3nt: TGCGCCAGCAGCTTGCCAGGGGGCGCTGGCACTGAAGCTTTCTTT
d_gene: TRBD1
j_gene: TRBJ1-1
v_gene: TRBV5-1
abundance: -

CDR3aa: CASRWMQGSTGELFF
CDR3nt: TGCGCCAGCAGATGGATGCAGGGATCCACCGGGGAGCTGTTTTTT
d_gene: -
j_gene: TRBJ2-2
v_gene: TRBV5-1
abundance: -

CDR3aa: CAWSRNRGGTDTQYF
CDR3nt: TGTGCCTGGAGTCGTAACAGGGGTGGCACAGATACGCAGTATTTT
d_gene: TRBD1
j_gene: TRBJ2-3
v_gene: TRBV30
abundance: -

CDR3aa: CATSSGQGYYGYTF
CDR3nt: TGTGCCACCAGCAGTGGACAGGGATACTATGGCTACACCTTC
d_gene: TRBD1
j_gene: TRBJ1-2
v_gene: TRBV15
abundance: -

CDR3aa: CASSSGDQPQHF
CDR3nt: TGTGCCAGCAGTTCAGGGGATCAGCCCCAGCATTTT
d_gene: -
j_gene: TRBJ1-5
v_gene: TRBV13
abundance: few

CDR3aa: CASSLSSGYEQYF
CDR3nt: TGTGCCAGCAGCTTATCTAGCGGATACGAGCAGTACTTC
d_gene: TRBD2
j_gene: TRBJ2-7
v_gene: TRBV11-3
abundance: -

CDR3aa: CASSLGQGTGYTF
CDR3nt: TGTGCCAGCAGCTTAGGACAGGGGACTGGCTACACCTTC
d_gene: TRBD1
j_gene: TRBJ1-2
v_gene: TRBV5-8
abundance: -

CDR3aa: CASAYRTGTDTQYF
CDR3nt: TGTGCCAGCGCCTACCGGACTGGCACAGATACGCAGTATTTT
d_gene: -
j_gene: TRBJ2-3
v_gene: TRBV11-1
abundance: -

CDR3aa: CASSDRANQPQHF
CDR3nt: TGTGCCAGCAGTGACAGGGCAAATCAGCCCCAGCATTTT
d_gene: TRBD1
j_gene: TRBJ1-5
v_gene: TRBV27
abundance: -

CDR3aa: CASMGQGYEQYF
CDR3nt: TGCGCCAGCATGGGACAGGGCTACGAGCAGTACTTC
d_gene: TRBD1
j_gene: TRBJ2-7
v_gene: TRBV5-1
abundance: few

CDR3aa: CAIRAGDTQYF
CDR3nt: TGTGCCATCAGGGCCGGGGATACGCAGTATTTT
d_gene: -
j_gene: TRBJ2-3
v_gene: TRBV10-3
abundance: -

CDR3aa: CASSAPDRGMVQYF
CDR3nt: TGCGCCAGCAGTGCCCCCGACAGGGGGATGGTGCAGTACTTC
d_gene: TRBD1
j_gene: TRBJ2-7
v_gene: TRBV10-2
abundance: -

CDR3aa: CASSPIPAGVTGELFF
CDR3nt: TGTGCCAGCAGCCCCATACCGGCGGGAGTCACCGGGGAGCTGTTTTTT
d_gene: TRBD2
j_gene: TRBJ2-2
v_gene: TRBV5-6
abundance: -

CDR3aa: CASGAPGSVRPQHF
CDR3nt: TGTGCCAGTGGAGCCCCAGGGTCAGTAAGGCCCCAGCATTTT
d_gene: -
j_gene: TRBJ1-5
v_gene: TRBV19
abundance: -

CDR3aa: CASSQDTDYGYTF
CDR3nt: TGTGCCAGCAGCCAAGACACGGACTATGGCTACACCTTC
d_gene: -
j_gene: TRBJ1-2
v_gene: TRBV2
abundance: once

CDR3aa: CASSWTEAGGELFF
CDR3nt: TGTGCCAGCAGTTGGACGGAGGCCGGCGGGGAGCTGTTTTTT
d_gene: -
j_gene: TRBJ2-2
v_gene: TRBV2
abundance: -

CDR3aa: CASSPLTGRGTEAFF
CDR3nt: TGTGCCAGCTCACCTCTTACGGGTCGGGGCACTGAAGCTTTCTTT
d_gene: -
j_gene: TRBJ1-1
v_gene: TRBV18
abundance: -

CDR3aa: CASSFMNTEAFF
CDR3nt: TGTGCCAGCAGCTTCATGAACACTGAAGCTTTCTTT
d_gene: -
j_gene: TRBJ1-1
v_gene: TRBV5-6
abundance: -

CDR3aa: CASSEWREVADTQYF
CDR3nt: TGCGCCAGCAGTGAGTGGCGGGAGGTAGCAGATACGCAGTATTTT
d_gene: TRBD2
j_gene: TRBJ2-3
v_gene: TRBV10-2
abundance: -

CDR3aa: CASSEDNPTDTQYF
CDR3nt: TGTGCCAGTAGCGAGGACAACCCCACAGATACGCAGTATTTT
d_gene: -
j_gene: TRBJ2-3
v_gene: TRBV19
abundance: -

CDR3aa: CASSGTGWGDTEAFF
CDR3nt: TGTGCCAGCAGTGGGACAGGGTGGGGGGACACTGAAGCTTTCTTT
d_gene: TRBD1
j_gene: TRBJ1-1
v_gene: TRBV25-1
abundance: -

CDR3aa: CSVEKVSSGNYEQYF
CDR3nt: TGCAGCGTTGAAAAGGTTTCTAGCGGGAATTACGAGCAGTACTTC
d_gene: TRBD2
j_gene: TRBJ2-7
v_gene: TRBV29-1
abundance: -

CDR3aa: CASSLGTNSYNEQFF
CDR3nt: TGTGCCAGCAGTTTAGGGACAAACTCCTACAATGAGCAGTTCTTC
d_gene: -
j_gene: TRBJ2-1
v_gene: TRBV27
abundance: -

CDR3aa: CASRIGSGVEQYF
CDR3nt: TGTGCCAGCAGAATAGGATCGGGAGTCGAGCAGTACTTC
d_gene: -
j_gene: TRBJ2-7
v_gene: TRBV28
abundance: few

CDR3aa: CASTGSISYEQYF
CDR3nt: TGTGCCAGCACGGGGTCGATCTCCTACGAGCAGTACTTC
d_gene: -
j_gene: TRBJ2-7
v_gene: TRBV6-5
abundance: -

CDR3aa: CASSPSDSRGYTF
CDR3nt: TGTGCCAGCTCACCTTCGGACAGTAGGGGCTACACCTTC
d_gene: -
j_gene: TRBJ1-2
v_gene: TRBV18
abundance: -

CDR3aa: CASSPFEGGRVYEQYF
CDR3nt: TGTGCCAGCAGCCCCTTTGAGGGCGGGCGAGTCTACGAGCAGTACTTC
d_gene: -
j_gene: TRBJ2-7
v_gene: TRBV14
abundance: -

CDR3aa: CASSHLNPRDGYTF
CDR3nt: TGCGCCAGCAGCCACCTCAACCCTAGAGATGGCTACACCTTC
d_gene: -
j_gene: TRBJ1-2
v_gene: TRBV4-1
abundance: -

CDR3aa: CASSPMGAGEPQHF
CDR3nt: TGTGCCAGCAGCCCCATGGGGGCCGGGGAGCCCCAGCATTTT
d_gene: -
j_gene: TRBJ1-5
v_gene: TRBV6-6
abundance: few

CDR3aa: CASDQVGGRAEAFF
CDR3nt: TGTGCCAGCGACCAGGTCGGGGGTCGGGCTGAAGCTTTCTTT
d_gene: -
j_gene: TRBJ1-1
v_gene: TRBV27
abundance: -

CDR3aa: CASSLLTRSAEAFF
CDR3nt: TGTGCCAGCAGTTTACTGACTAGAAGCGCTGAAGCTTTCTTT
d_gene: -
j_gene: TRBJ1-1
v_gene: TRBV28
abundance: -

CDR3aa: CASSLLVTGYGYTF
CDR3nt: TGTGCCAGCAGTTTATTAGTGACAGGATATGGCTACACCTTC
d_gene: -
j_gene: TRBJ1-2
v_gene: TRBV28
abundance: -

CDR3aa: CAGGGIASGYEQYF
CDR3nt: TGTGCCGGGGGGGGGATAGCTTCAGGGTACGAGCAGTACTTC
d_gene: TRBD2
j_gene: TRBJ2-7
v_gene: TRBV28
abundance: once

CDR3aa: CASSPFLAVSTDTQYF
CDR3nt: TGTGCCAGCAGCCCCTTTCTAGCGGTTAGCACAGATACGCAGTATTTT
d_gene: TRBD2
j_gene: TRBJ2-3
v_gene: TRBV5-4
abundance: -

CDR3aa: CASSTGGPSYEQYF
CDR3nt: TGTGCCAGCAGTACCGGGGGACCGTCCTACGAGCAGTACTTC
d_gene: -
j_gene: TRBJ2-7
v_gene: TRBV6-5
abundance: -

CDR3aa: CASGTIFTTGELFF
CDR3nt: TGTGCCAGCGGGACAATCTTCACCACCGGGGAGCTGTTTTTT
d_gene: -
j_gene: TRBJ2-2
v_gene: TRBV6-1
abundance: -

CDR3aa: CASSSRMNTEAFF
CDR3nt: TGTGCCAGCAGCTCTAGGATGAACACTGAAGCTTTCTTT
d_gene: -
j_gene: TRBJ1-1
v_gene: TRBV11-3
abundance: -

CDR3aa: CASRVRLAANEQFF
CDR3nt: TGCGCCAGCAGGGTTCGCCTAGCGGCTAATGAGCAGTTCTTC
d_gene: TRBD2
j_gene: TRBJ2-1
v_gene: TRBV5-1
abundance: -

CDR3aa: CASSPQGNEQYF
CDR3nt: TGTGCCAGCAGTCCACAGGGGAACGAGCAGTACTTC
d_gene: TRBD1
j_gene: TRBJ2-7
v_gene: TRBV7-6
abundance: once